A selection of T cell receptor beta chains follows, all from one sample in a study of coeliac disease. Profiled with immunoSEQ multiplex PCR; TCRdb holds only in-frame clones, not every one. The sample lists roughly 4,000 clones; approximately 50% were seen once. Sequencing was performed on lymphocytes from the gut lamina propria. Receptors originate from a man aged 65 to 85 without celiac disease. Each CDR3 is given with its conserved first and last residue. D genes are given only for firm matches. Clone size is stated in some rows and not others, as once, few, many or a class when expanded.

V	D	size	J	DNA	CDR3
TRBV5-4	TRBD2	few	TRBJ2-1	TGTGCCAGCAGAGGGACTAGCGGTCGGGGTGAGCAGTTCTTC	CASRGTSGRGEQFF
TRBV30	TRBD2	-	TRBJ2-3	TGTGCCTGGAGTGTAAGTTCCAGCGGGGGGTACACAGATACGCAGTATTTT	CAWSVSSSGGYTDTQYF
TRBV5-6	TRBD2	-	TRBJ2-1	TGTGCCAGCAGCTTGTTTCGGCGGGGGGGCTCCAATGAGCAGTTCTTC	CASSLFRRGGSNEQFF
TRBV10-3	TRBD1	-	TRBJ2-4	TGTGCCATCAGTGAGTCGGGGCCAGGGGGCATAAACATTCAGTACTTC	CAISESGPGGINIQYF
TRBV28	TRBD2	-	TRBJ2-3	TGTGCCAGCAGTTTATCTAGCGGGGGGGCCCCGAATACGCAGTATTTT	CASSLSSGGAPNTQYF
TRBV28	-	once	TRBJ1-5	TGTGCCAGCAGTGTGGGCAGGGGCAGCAATCGGCCCCAGCATTTT	CASSVGRGSNRPQHF
TRBV15	-	-	TRBJ1-3	TGTGCCACCAGCTTTGGACGACAGACGCTCTCTGGAAACACCATATATTTT	CATSFGRQTLSGNTIYF
TRBV6-5	-	few	TRBJ1-3	TGTGCCAGCAGTTACAACAGTTATTCTGGAAACACCATATATTTT	CASSYNSYSGNTIYF
TRBV13	TRBD1	once	TRBJ2-7	TGTGCCAGCAGCAGGGACAGGAAAGCCTACGAGCAGTACTTC	CASSRDRKAYEQYF
TRBV6-4	-	-	TRBJ2-5	TGTGCCAGCAGGCCGGCTAGCCAGGGGGAGACCCAGTACTTC	CASRPASQGETQYF
TRBV6-5	TRBD1	few	TRBJ2-2	TGTGCCAGCAGTCCGGACAGGATCACCGGGGAGCTGTTTTTT	CASSPDRITGELFF
TRBV7-9	TRBD2	once	TRBJ2-7	TGTGCCAGCAGCTCCGGGGCTAGCGGGGTCGAGCAGTACTTC	CASSSGASGVEQYF